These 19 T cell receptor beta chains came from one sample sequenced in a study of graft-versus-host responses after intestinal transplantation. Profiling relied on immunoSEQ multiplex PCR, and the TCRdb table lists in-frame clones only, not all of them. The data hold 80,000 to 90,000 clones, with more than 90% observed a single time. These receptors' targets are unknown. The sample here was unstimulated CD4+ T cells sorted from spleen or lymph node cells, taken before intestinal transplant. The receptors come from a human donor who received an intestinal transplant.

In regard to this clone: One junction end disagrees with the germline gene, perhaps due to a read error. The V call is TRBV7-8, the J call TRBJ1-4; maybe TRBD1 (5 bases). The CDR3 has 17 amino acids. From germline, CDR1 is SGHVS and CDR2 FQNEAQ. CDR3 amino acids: CASGLVGQGRRSEKLFF. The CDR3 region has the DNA TGTGCCAGCGGCTTAGTTGGTCAGGGCAGGCGGAGTGAAAAACTGTTTTTT. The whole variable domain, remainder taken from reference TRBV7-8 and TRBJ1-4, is GAGVSQSPRYKVAKRGQDVALRCDPISGHVSLFWYQQALGQGPEFLTYFQNEAQLDKSGLPSDRFFAERPEGSVSTLKIQRTQQEDSAVYLCASGLVGQGRRSEKLFFGSGTQLSVL.

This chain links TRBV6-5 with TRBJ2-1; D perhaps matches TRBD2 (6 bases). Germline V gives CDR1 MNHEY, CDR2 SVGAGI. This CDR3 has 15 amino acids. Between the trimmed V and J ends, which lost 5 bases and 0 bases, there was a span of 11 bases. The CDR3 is CASSGWGDSYNEQFF. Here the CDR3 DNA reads TGTGCCAGCAGTGGTTGGGGGGACTCCTACAATGAGCAGTTCTTC.

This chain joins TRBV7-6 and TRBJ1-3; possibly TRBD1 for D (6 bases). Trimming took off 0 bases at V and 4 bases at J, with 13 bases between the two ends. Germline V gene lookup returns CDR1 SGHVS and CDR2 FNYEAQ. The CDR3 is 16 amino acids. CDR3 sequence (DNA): TGTGCCAGCAGCTTAGCACCCGTGACAGGAGGAAACACCATATATTTT. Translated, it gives CASSLAPVTGGNTIYF.

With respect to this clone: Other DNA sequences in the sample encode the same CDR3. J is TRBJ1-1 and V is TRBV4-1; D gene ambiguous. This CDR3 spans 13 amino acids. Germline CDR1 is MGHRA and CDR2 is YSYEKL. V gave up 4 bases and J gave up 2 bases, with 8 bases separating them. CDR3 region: CASSPRSNTEAFF. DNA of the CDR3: TGCGCCAGCAGCCCCAGAAGCAACACTGAAGCTTTCTTT.

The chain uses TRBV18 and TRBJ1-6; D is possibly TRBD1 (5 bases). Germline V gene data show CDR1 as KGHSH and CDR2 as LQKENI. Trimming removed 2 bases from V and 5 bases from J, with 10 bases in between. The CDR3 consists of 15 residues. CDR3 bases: TGTGCCAGCTCACCAGGGACCGGGGATAATTCACCCCTCCACTTT. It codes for CASSPGTGDNSPLHF.

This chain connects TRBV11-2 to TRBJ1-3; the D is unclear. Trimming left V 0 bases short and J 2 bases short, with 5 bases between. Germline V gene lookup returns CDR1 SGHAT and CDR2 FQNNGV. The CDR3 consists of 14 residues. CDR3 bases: TGTGCCAGCAGCTTAGAGAGGGCTGGAAACACCATATATTTT. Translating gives CASSLERAGNTIYF.

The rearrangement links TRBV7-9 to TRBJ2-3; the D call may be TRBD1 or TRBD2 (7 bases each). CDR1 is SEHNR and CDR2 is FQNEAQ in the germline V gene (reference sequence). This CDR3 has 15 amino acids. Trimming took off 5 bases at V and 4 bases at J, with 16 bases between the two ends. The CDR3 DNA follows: TGTGCCAGCAGCCGACAGGGAGGGCGAGCAGATACGCAGTATTTT. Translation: CASSRQGGRADTQYF.

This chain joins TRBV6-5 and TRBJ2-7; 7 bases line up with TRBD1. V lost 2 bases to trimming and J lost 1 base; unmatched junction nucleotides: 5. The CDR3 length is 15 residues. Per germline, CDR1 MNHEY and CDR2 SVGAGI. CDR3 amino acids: CASSYRGLGSYEQYF. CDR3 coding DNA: TGTGCCAGCAGTTACAGGGGGCTAGGTTCCTACGAGCAGTACTTC.

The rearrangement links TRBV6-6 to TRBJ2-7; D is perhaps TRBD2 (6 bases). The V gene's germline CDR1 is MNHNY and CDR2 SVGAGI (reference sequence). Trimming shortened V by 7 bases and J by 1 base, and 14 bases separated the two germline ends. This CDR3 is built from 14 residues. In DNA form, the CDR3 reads TGTGCCAGCACCCCGGGGGAGTATTCCTACGAGCAGTACTTC. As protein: CASTPGEYSYEQYF.

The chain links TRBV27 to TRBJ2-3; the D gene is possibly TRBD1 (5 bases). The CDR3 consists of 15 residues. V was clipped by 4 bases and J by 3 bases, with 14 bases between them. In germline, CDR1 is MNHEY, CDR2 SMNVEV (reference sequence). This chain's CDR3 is CASSSKGLLTDTQYF. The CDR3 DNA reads TGTGCCAGCAGTTCCAAGGGGCTCCTAACAGATACGCAGTATTTT.

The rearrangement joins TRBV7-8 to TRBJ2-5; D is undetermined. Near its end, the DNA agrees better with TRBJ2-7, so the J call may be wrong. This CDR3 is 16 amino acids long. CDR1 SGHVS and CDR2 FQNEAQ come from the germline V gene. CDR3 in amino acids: CASSLEVGRARYEQYF. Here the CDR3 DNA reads TGTGCCAGCAGCTTAGAGGTCGGCAGAGCCCGCTACGAGCAGTACTTC.

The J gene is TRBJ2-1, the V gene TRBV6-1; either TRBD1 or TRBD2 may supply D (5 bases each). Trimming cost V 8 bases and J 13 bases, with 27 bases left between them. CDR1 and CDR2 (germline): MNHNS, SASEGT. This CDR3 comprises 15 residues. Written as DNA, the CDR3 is TGTGCCAGCTCGCGGCGTGGGAGTAATAGGGGTCAACAGTTCTTC. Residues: CASSRRGSNRGQQFF.

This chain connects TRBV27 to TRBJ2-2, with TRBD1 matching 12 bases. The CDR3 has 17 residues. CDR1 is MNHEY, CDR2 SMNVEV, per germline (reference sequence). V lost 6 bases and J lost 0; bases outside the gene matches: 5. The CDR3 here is CASRGTGGWANTGELFF. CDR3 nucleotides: TGTGCCAGCAGGGGGACAGGGGGCTGGGCGAACACCGGGGAGCTGTTTTTT.

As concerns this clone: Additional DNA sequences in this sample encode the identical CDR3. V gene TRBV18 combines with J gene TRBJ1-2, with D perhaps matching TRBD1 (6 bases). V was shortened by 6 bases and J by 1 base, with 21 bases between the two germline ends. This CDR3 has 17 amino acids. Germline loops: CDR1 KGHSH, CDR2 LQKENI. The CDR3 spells CASSPETFRGSNYGYTF. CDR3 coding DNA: TGTGCCAGCTCGCCCGAAACATTCAGGGGAAGTAACTATGGCTACACCTTC.

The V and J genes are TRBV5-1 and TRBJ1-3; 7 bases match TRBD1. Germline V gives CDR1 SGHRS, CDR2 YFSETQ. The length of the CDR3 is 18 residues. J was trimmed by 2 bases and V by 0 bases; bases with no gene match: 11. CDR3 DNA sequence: TGCGCCAGCAGCTTGGCCGGGTCCCAGGGGGTGACTGGAAACACCATATATTTT. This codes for CASSLAGSQGVTGNTIYF.

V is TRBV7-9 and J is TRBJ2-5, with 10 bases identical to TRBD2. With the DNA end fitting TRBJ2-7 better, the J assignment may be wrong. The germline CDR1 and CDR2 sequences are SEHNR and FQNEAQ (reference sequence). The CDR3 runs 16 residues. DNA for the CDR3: TGTGCCAGCAGCTTTTTGGTTGCTAGCGGGAGTTACGAGCAGTACTTC. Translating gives CASSFLVASGSYEQYF.

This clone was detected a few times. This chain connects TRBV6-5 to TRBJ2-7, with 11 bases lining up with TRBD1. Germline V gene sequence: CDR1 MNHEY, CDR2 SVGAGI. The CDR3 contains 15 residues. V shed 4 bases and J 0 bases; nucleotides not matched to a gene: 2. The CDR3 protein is CASSFGTGGSYEQYF. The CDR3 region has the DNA TGTGCCAGCAGTTTCGGGACAGGGGGCTCCTACGAGCAGTACTTC.

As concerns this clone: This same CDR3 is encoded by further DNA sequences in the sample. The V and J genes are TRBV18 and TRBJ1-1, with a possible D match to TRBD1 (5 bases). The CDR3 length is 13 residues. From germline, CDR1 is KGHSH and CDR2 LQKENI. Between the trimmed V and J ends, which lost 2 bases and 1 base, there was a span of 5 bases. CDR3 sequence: CASSPGQNTEAFF. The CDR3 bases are TGTGCCAGCTCACCAGGACAGAACACTGAAGCTTTCTTT.

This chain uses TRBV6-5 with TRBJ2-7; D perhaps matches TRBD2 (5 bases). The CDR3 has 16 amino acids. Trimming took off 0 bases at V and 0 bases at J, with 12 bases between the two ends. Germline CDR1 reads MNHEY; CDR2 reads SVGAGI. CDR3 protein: CASSYSRRRSSYEQYF. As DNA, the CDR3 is TGTGCCAGCAGTTACTCCCGCAGGAGGAGCTCCTACGAGCAGTACTTC.